The text below deals with one T cell receptor (beta chain). TCRdb called the 5' RACE reads again in MiXCR, with one record for every CDR3 protein. Of tens of thousands of distinct CDR3 sequences in the sample, approximately 4.4% were seen once. These data originate in a study of early T cells in non-severe SARS-CoV-2 infection. CDR1 and CDR2 (germline): SGHTA, FQGNSA. The CDR3 spans 14 residues. V was shortened by 2 bases and J by 1 base, with 8 bases between the two germline ends. Sequencing was performed on whole blood. The chain recombines TRBV7-2 with TRBJ1-1; possible D gene TRBD1, 6 bases. This clonotype was sampled from an adult who was a healthcare worker with PCR-confirmed SARS-CoV-2 infection or an uninfected control (not recorded which). The CDR3 loop is CASSLIQGNTEAFF. The CDR3 nucleotides read TGTGCCAGCAGCTTAATACAGGGGAACACTGAAGCTTTCTTT.